Below are 12 T cell receptor beta chains sequenced from a single sample in a study of shared clonotypes between healthy human individuals. The table came from immunoSEQ multiplex PCR; TCRdb's copy has only in-frame clones and leaves some out. Among nearly 2 million clones listed, roughly 95% were seen once. Naive-designated CD8 cells lacked CD45RO, were positively enriched for CCR7, and omitted terminally differentiated effector memory CD45RA+ cells. The sequencing input was naive CD8+ T cells sorted from blood. The source of these receptors is a young man in good health.

CDR3 sequence (DNA): TGTGCCAGCAGTACCTACCCCACAGCGCAGTTCTTC. Encoded protein: CASSTYPTAQFF. The chain has TRBV25-1 and TRBJ2-1; the D is unclear. This CDR3 is built from 12 residues. The germline V gene has CDR1 MGHDK and CDR2 SYGVNS. Trimming took off 5 bases at V and 12 bases at J, with 14 bases between the two ends.

A few counts support this clone. Different DNA sequences within this sample yield the same CDR3. The chain combines TRBV27 with TRBJ2-7; weak D call: TRBD1 (5 bases). The CDR3 spans 13 residues. CDR1 and CDR2 (germline): MNHEY, SMNVEV (reference sequence). Between the trimmed V and J ends, which lost 2 bases and 2 bases, there was a span of 7 bases. The CDR3 nucleotides read TGTGCCAGCAGTTTACAGGGCCCCTACGAGCAGTACTTC. Translation: CASSLQGPYEQYF.

The chain uses TRBV10-1 and TRBJ2-7; D is unclear. V lost 6 bases and J lost 0, with 15 bases in between. CDR1 and CDR2 from the germline V gene are WNHNN and SYGVQD (reference sequence). The CDR3 extends over 15 amino acids. Here the CDR3 DNA reads TGCGCCAGCAGAAAGCCACCACCCTCCTCCTACGAGCAGTACTTC. Protein: CASRKPPPSSYEQYF.

This clone was detected once. The rearrangement uses TRBV30 and TRBJ2-1; TRBD1 agrees at 8 bases. Germline-derived CDR1 and CDR2 are GTSNPN and SVGIG (reference sequence). The V segment lost 2 bases and the J segment 7 bases; nucleotides outside the gene matches: 7. This CDR3 contains 14 residues. The CDR3 loop is CAWSSGQVGNEQFF. The CDR3 bases are TGTGCCTGGAGTTCGGGACAGGTTGGAAATGAGCAGTTCTTC. Variable domain in full (rest from reference TRBV30 and TRBJ2-1): SQTIHQWPATLVQPVGSPLSLECTVEGTSNPNLYWYRQAAGRGLQLLFYSVGIGQISSEVPQNLSASRPQDRQFILSSKKLLLSDSGFYLCAWSSGQVGNEQFFGPGTRLTVL.

The genes are TRBV6-6 and TRBJ2-1; D might be TRBD2 (6 bases). V lost 2 bases and J lost 3, with 8 bases in between. Germline V gene sequence: CDR1 MNHNY, CDR2 SVGAGI (reference sequence). This CDR3 has 14 residues. The CDR3 nucleotides read TGTGCCAGCAGTTACGGGACTGACTACAATGAGCAGTTCTTC. As protein: CASSYGTDYNEQFF.

The chain joins TRBV11-2 to TRBJ2-2; D call uncertain. The V gene lost 3 bases and the J gene lost 4 bases, with 15 bases spanning the gap. Germline V CDR1 and CDR2: SGHAT, FQNNGV. CDR3 length equals 16 residues. The CDR3, as DNA: TGTGCCAGCAGCTTTAAGGCACGACGCGTCACCGGGGAGCTGTTTTTT. Translating it yields CASSFKARRVTGELFF.

The rearrangement links TRBV2 to TRBJ1-1; unclear D gene. CDR3 length equals 13 residues. Trimming removed 1 base from V and 8 bases from J, with 11 bases in between. Germline lookup yields CDR1 SNHLY and CDR2 FYNNEI. CDR3: CASSEENIPEAFF. The DNA of the CDR3 is TGTGCCAGCAGTGAAGAGAACATCCCAGAAGCTTTCTTT. Full variable domain (remainder filled in from reference TRBV2 and TRBJ1-1): EPEVTQTPSHQVTQMGQEVILRCVPISNHLYFYWYRQILGQKVEFLVSFYNNEISEKSEIFDDQFSVERPDGSNFTLKIRSTKLEDSAMYFCASSEENIPEAFFGQGTRLTVV.

The V call is TRBV6-5, the J call TRBJ2-1; D is tentatively TRBD1 or TRBD2 (5 bases each). The ends were cut back, 2 bases at V and 3 bases at J, with 14 bases in the middle. Germline-derived CDR1 and CDR2 are MNHEY and SVGAGI. This CDR3 has 16 amino acids. For the CDR3, the DNA is TGTGCCAGCAGTTACGGCCAGGGAGTACTCTACAATGAGCAGTTCTTC. This gives the protein CASSYGQGVLYNEQFF.

V usage is TRBV7-8 and J usage is TRBJ2-1; D unclear. Germline V CDR1 and CDR2: SGHVS, FQNEAQ. Trimming left V 3 bases short and J 0 bases short, with 6 bases between. The CDR3 length is 14 residues. The CDR3 sequence: CASSLRPSYNEQFF. CDR3 nucleotides: TGTGCCAGCAGCTTGAGGCCCTCCTACAATGAGCAGTTCTTC.

V usage is TRBV30 and J usage is TRBJ2-7; 9 bases align to TRBD2. Germline CDR1 GTSNPN, CDR2 SVGIG (reference sequence). The CDR3 is 14 residues long. Trimming removed 1 base from V and 1 base from J; junction bases left unmatched: 2. The CDR3 spells CAWSGSGRSYEQYF. The CDR3 DNA is TGTGCCTGGAGTGGGAGCGGGAGGTCCTACGAGCAGTACTTC.

As regards this clone: This same CDR3 is encoded by further DNA sequences in the sample. The genes are TRBV9 and TRBJ2-2, with D unclear. Trimming removed 4 bases from V and 2 bases from J, with 6 bases in between. Germline V CDR1 and CDR2: SGDLS, YYNGEE. The CDR3 spans 13 residues. DNA of the CDR3: TGTGCCAGCAGCCCCCGCAACACCGGGGAGCTGTTTTTT. This encodes CASSPRNTGELFF. Combining the CDR3 with reference TRBV9 and TRBJ2-2 gives the whole variable domain DSGVTQTPKHLITATGQRVTLRCSPRSGDLSVYWYQQSLDQGLQFLIQYYNGEERAKGNILERFSAQQFPDLHSELNLSSLELGDSALYFCASSPRNTGELFFGEGSRLTVL.

V usage is TRBV28 and J usage is TRBJ1-1, with TRBD1 as a possible D gene (5 bases). V gave up 6 bases and J gave up 1 base, with 21 bases separating them. The germline V gene encodes CDR1 MDHEN and CDR2 SYDVKM. This CDR3 contains 17 residues. The CDR3 sequence: CASRPFSGTGRNTEAFF. CDR3 DNA: TGTGCCAGCAGGCCTTTTTCCGGGACCGGGAGGAACACTGAAGCTTTCTTT.